These 30 T cell receptor beta chains were all obtained from the same sample, sequenced in a study of CD8+ T cells in alopecia areata. Researchers took lesional scalp punch biopsies and peripheral blood from people who were alopecia areata patients. Extracted from the samples, RNA was reverse transcribed into cDNA to serve as the sequencing template. Here immunoSEQ multiplex PCR was the method, and the copy in TCRdb shows in-frame clones only, minus some. The sample lists approximately 12,000 clones, approximately 52% occurring once. Sequencing input: skin. Receptors were obtained from a human donor with alopecia areata.

With respect to this clone: Given a much more abundant clone one base away, this may be a read error. Within the sample, other DNA sequences also encode this same CDR3. V and J are TRBV4-1 and TRBJ1-1; D not resolved. V gave up 0 bases and J gave up 5 bases, with 16 bases separating them. The CDR3 runs 16 residues. The germline gives CDR1 MGHRA, CDR2 YSYEKL. The CDR3 reads CASSQDLRQVGTEAFF. DNA of the CDR3: TGCGCCAGCAGCCAAGATTTAAGGCAGGTTGGGACTGAAGCTTTCTTT.

This chain links TRBV4-1 with TRBJ2-2; TRBD1 agrees at 9 bases. The junction had 4 bases not matched to a gene; V was cut back by 0 bases and J by 2 bases. The germline gives CDR1 MGHRA, CDR2 YSYEKL. The CDR3 sequence is 17 residues long. CDR3 nucleotides: TGCGCCAGCAGCCAAGAATACAGGGGGCGCAACACCGGGGAGCTGTTTTTT. This encodes CASSQEYRGRNTGELFF.

The chain joins TRBV19 to TRBJ2-7; possibly TRBD1 for D (6 bases). V dropped 5 bases and J dropped 2 bases, with 22 bases sitting between them. The CDR3 sequence is 17 residues long. CDR1 and CDR2 from the germline V gene are LNHDA and SQIVND (reference sequence). Written as DNA, the CDR3 is TGTGCCAGTAGTTTTTCTCTTGCCGGGACACTCGCCTACGAGCAGTACTTC. As protein: CASSFSLAGTLAYEQYF.

The rearrangement joins TRBV27 to TRBJ2-7; 8 bases match TRBD2. J gave up 6 bases and V 5 bases, and 6 bases lay outside the gene matches. The CDR3 loop spans 13 amino acids. CDR1 MNHEY and CDR2 SMNVEV come from the germline V gene (reference sequence). The CDR3 region has the DNA TGTGCCAGCAGTCCCCGACTAGCGTCCGAGCAGTACTTC. Protein product: CASSPRLASEQYF.

V gene TRBV6-6 combines with J gene TRBJ2-6; the D gene is possibly TRBD2 (6 bases). CDR3 length: 14 amino acids. Germline CDR1 and CDR2: MNHNY and SVGAGI (reference sequence). Deletions cut 6 bases from V and 4 bases from J, with 10 bases between. Written as DNA, the CDR3 is TGTGCCAGCAGGAAAGGGAGGGGGGCCAACGTCCTGACTTTC. Its translation is CASRKGRGANVLTF.

The gene calls are TRBV5-1 and TRBJ2-7, with a tentative D call TRBD1 (6 bases). Germline V CDR1 and CDR2: SGHRS, YFSETQ. This CDR3 region has 13 residues. Trimming took off 0 bases at V and 10 bases at J, with 14 bases between the two ends. CDR3 coding DNA: TGCGCCAGCAGCTTGGACCAGGGGACCCCTCAGTACTTC. Its protein product is CASSLDQGTPQYF.

The rearrangement uses TRBV5-1 and TRBJ2-1, with 9 bases identical to TRBD1. V shed 4 bases and J 5 bases; nucleotides not matched to a gene: 10. Germline CDR1 and CDR2: SGHRS and YFSETQ. This CDR3 region has 16 residues. For the CDR3, the DNA is TGCGCCAGCAGCGTCTCTCAGGGACAGGGAAACAATGAGCAGTTCTTC. Amino acids: CASSVSQGQGNNEQFF. The whole variable domain, remainder taken from reference TRBV5-1 and TRBJ2-1, is KAGVTQTPRYLIKTRGQQVTLSCSPISGHRSVSWYQQTPGQGLQFLFEYFSETQRNKGNFPGRFSGRQFSNSRSEMNVSTLELGDSALYLCASSVSQGQGNNEQFFGPGTRLTVL.

The chain joins TRBV29-1 to TRBJ2-3; no firm D call. The ends were cut back, 7 bases at V and 0 bases at J, with 5 bases in the middle. Germline lookup yields CDR1 SQVTM and CDR2 ANQGSEA. The CDR3 is 11 residues long. The CDR3 is CSATSTDTQYF. CDR3 DNA sequence: TGCAGCGCGACTAGCACAGATACGCAGTATTTT.

CDR3 loop: CASSGLAGEGSEQYF. In DNA form, the CDR3 reads TGCGCCAGCAGTGGACTAGCGGGAGAGGGGTCCGAGCAGTACTTC. The chain combines TRBV10-2 with TRBJ2-7, with 12 nucleotides matching TRBD2. CDR3 length: 15 amino acids. Germline loops: CDR1 WSHSY, CDR2 SAAADI. After removal of 4 bases from V and 6 bases from J, the junction contained 7 bases not matched to a gene.

The CDR3 region is CASSPQYSNQPQHF. CDR3 in DNA: TGTGCCAGCTCACCACAATATAGCAATCAGCCCCAGCATTTT. The chain has TRBV18 and TRBJ1-5; D not resolved. The CDR3 contains 14 residues. Looked up from germline, CDR1 is KGHSH and CDR2 is LQKENI. The V and J ends lost 1 base and 0 bases respectively, with 4 bases between them.

This clone was counted a few times. V and J are TRBV4-2 and TRBJ1-4; weak D call: TRBD1 (6 bases). The CDR3 contains 16 residues. Trimming cost V 4 bases and J 4 bases, with 16 bases left between them. From germline, CDR1 is LGHNA and CDR2 YNFKEQ. CDR3 DNA sequence: TGTGCCAGCAGCCGACCGCGGACAGAAGATAATGAAAAACTGTTTTTT. Translation: CASSRPRTEDNEKLFF.

The V and J genes are TRBV15 and TRBJ2-7; D call uncertain. The ends were cut back, 1 base at V and 0 bases at J, with 13 bases in the middle. This CDR3 is built from 16 residues. Germline V lookup: CDR1 LNHNV, CDR2 YYDKDF (reference sequence). The CDR3 region has the DNA TGTGCCACCAGCAGAGTTGGTGGCAGGAGCTCCTACGAGCAGTACTTC. Residues: CATSRVGGRSSYEQYF. The variable domain in full, with the rest retrieved from reference TRBV15 and TRBJ2-7, is DAMVIQNPRYQVTQFGKPVTLSCSQTLNHNVMYWYQQKSSQAPKLLFHYYDKDFNNEADTPDNFQSRRPNTSFCFLDIRSPGLGDTAMYLCATSRVGGRSSYEQYFGPGTRLTVT.

In this sample, this clone turned up a few times. The genes are TRBV27 and TRBJ2-2; D perhaps matches TRBD2 (5 bases). Looked up from germline, CDR1 is MNHEY and CDR2 is SMNVEV (reference sequence). There are 13 residues in the CDR3. Trimming cost V 4 bases and J 7 bases, with 10 bases left between them. CDR3 DNA sequence: TGTGCCAGCAGTTACGGGGTCCACGGGGAGCTGTTTTTT. Its protein is CASSYGVHGELFF.

The genes are TRBV29-1 and TRBJ2-1, with 16 bases matching TRBD2. In germline, CDR1 is SQVTM, CDR2 ANQGSEA. V was pared by 6 bases and J by 0 bases, with 5 bases of the junction left unmatched. The CDR3 is 17 residues long. CDR3 amino acids: CSVSGTSGGGSYNEQFF. DNA for the CDR3: TGCAGCGTCTCCGGGACTAGCGGGGGGGGCTCCTACAATGAGCAGTTCTTC.

The chain carries TRBV18 and TRBJ2-5, with 7 bases matching TRBD1. The V segment lost 0 bases and the J segment 1 base; nucleotides outside the gene matches: 8. CDR3 size: 17 residues. CDR1 is KGHSH, CDR2 LQKENI, per germline. CDR3 in DNA: TGTGCCAGCTCACCACCGATCGGACAGGAGATCCAAGAGACCCAGTACTTC. Amino acids: CASSPPIGQEIQETQYF.

This clone was seen a few times. The chain employs TRBV5-4 and TRBJ2-6; perhaps TRBD1 as D (5 bases). The V end lost 0 bases, the J end lost 0 bases, and 7 bases lay between the germline ends. Looked up from germline, CDR1 is SGHNT and CDR2 is YYREEE (reference sequence). This CDR3 region has 16 residues. The CDR3 reads CASSLDRFSGANVLTF. The CDR3 DNA reads TGTGCCAGCAGCTTGGACAGGTTCTCTGGGGCCAACGTCCTGACTTTC.

This rearrangement joins TRBV5-6 to TRBJ2-5, with 8 bases fitting TRBD2. The germline CDR1 and CDR2 sequences are SGHDT and YYEEEE. The length of the CDR3 is 13 residues. V lost 5 bases and J lost 5; bases outside the gene matches: 5. The CDR3 coding sequence is TGTGCCAGCAGGCAGCGGGGGCGCGAGACCCAGTACTTC. Translation: CASRQRGRETQYF.

The chain couples TRBV29-1 to TRBJ1-2, with TRBD1 matching 7 bases. Germline V gene sequence: CDR1 SQVTM, CDR2 ANQGSEA. This CDR3 is built from 13 residues. V lost 8 bases to trimming and J lost 8 bases; unmatched junction nucleotides: 14. CDR3 sequence (DNA): TGCAGCACGAGACAGGGAAGTCGTAGAGGCTACACCTTC. Translating it yields CSTRQGSRRGYTF.

There are a few counts of this clone. The chain employs TRBV2 and TRBJ2-4; TRBD1 matches at 7 bases. V was pared by 8 bases and J by 7 bases, with 11 bases of the junction left unmatched. The CDR3 length is 14 residues. CDR1 and CDR2 from the germline V gene are SNHLY and FYNNEI. The CDR3 region is CASATGRGQNIQYF. Here the CDR3 DNA reads TGTGCCAGCGCCACGGGCAGGGGACAGAACATTCAGTACTTC.

This clone showed up just a few times. The chain joins TRBV28 to TRBJ1-2; TRBD1 aligns across 7 bases. The CDR3 is 15 residues long. Germline values: CDR1 MDHEN, CDR2 SYDVKM. V was clipped by 6 bases and J by 2 bases; unmatched bases: 9. The CDR3 bases are TGTGCCAGCAGGAGACAGGGATCCGCAAACTATGGCTACACCTTC. This encodes CASRRQGSANYGYTF.

This clone has only a few counts. The V gene is TRBV19, the J gene TRBJ1-1, with 9 positions matching TRBD1. J was trimmed by 2 bases and V by 3 bases; bases with no gene match: 1. CDR1 LNHDA and CDR2 SQIVND come from the germline V gene (reference sequence). This CDR3 region has 14 residues. The CDR3 protein is CASSMGQGNTEAFF. In nucleotides, the CDR3 is TGTGCCAGTAGTATGGGACAGGGAAACACTGAAGCTTTCTTT.

The chain uses TRBV7-6 and TRBJ2-3; D is ambiguous. CDR1 is SGHVS, CDR2 FNYEAQ, per germline. This CDR3 has 13 residues. V was pared by 1 base and J by 5 bases, with 7 bases between. The DNA of the CDR3 is TGTGCCAGCAGCTTAGTGGGAATAGATACGCAGTATTTT. Its translation: CASSLVGIDTQYF.

The chain recombines TRBV5-1 with TRBJ2-3; 7 bases map to TRBD2. The V and J ends lost 4 bases and 0 bases, in that order; junction bases with no gene match: 14. The CDR3 is made up of 18 amino acids. Per the germline V gene, CDR1 is SGHRS and CDR2 is YFSETQ. The CDR3 loop is CASSVNPSGIASTDTQYF. In DNA, the CDR3 is TGCGCCAGCAGCGTAAACCCTAGCGGAATAGCTAGCACAGATACGCAGTATTTT.

This chain uses TRBV7-6 with TRBJ1-2; D is unresolved. CDR3 size: 12 residues. CDR1 is SGHVS and CDR2 is FNYEAQ in the germline V gene. V was pared by 4 bases and J by 8 bases, with 11 bases between. This CDR3 is CASSYGAEGYTF. The CDR3 bases are TGTGCCAGCAGCTACGGCGCCGAGGGCTACACCTTC.

The CDR3 bases are TGCGCCAGCACCCCCGGGACAGCGTACGAGCAGTACTTC. Protein sequence: CASTPGTAYEQYF. V and J are TRBV10-2 and TRBJ2-7; 7 bases are a match to TRBD1. This CDR3 spans 13 amino acids. V shed 7 bases and J 4 bases; nucleotides not matched to a gene: 7. Looked up from germline, CDR1 is WSHSY and CDR2 is SAAADI.

The chain is built from TRBV7-2 and TRBJ2-7; 8 nucleotides agree with TRBD1. Unmatched junction bases numbered 5, after V lost 5 bases and J lost 2 bases. Germline V CDR1 and CDR2: SGHTA, FQGNSA. The CDR3 is 14 amino acids. The CDR3 loop is CASSTRTGPYEQYF. For the CDR3, the DNA is TGTGCCAGCAGCACCAGGACAGGGCCCTACGAGCAGTACTTC.

This clone was detected only a few times. The chain carries TRBV7-6 and TRBJ2-7, with 10 bases aligning to TRBD1. Per germline, CDR1 SGHVS and CDR2 FNYEAQ. The CDR3 extends over 15 amino acids. Unmatched junction bases numbered 8, after V lost 6 bases and J lost 3 bases. The DNA for the CDR3 is TGTGCCAGCAGTGGCCCCCGGACAGGGGGCTACGAGCAGTACTTC. As protein: CASSGPRTGGYEQYF. The whole variable domain, remainder taken from reference TRBV7-6 and TRBJ2-7, is GAGVSQSPRYKVTKRGQDVALRCDPISGHVSLYWYRQALGQGPEFLTYFNYEAQQDKSGLPNDRFSAERPEGSISTLTIQRTEQRDSAMYRCASSGPRTGGYEQYFGPGTRLTVT.

This clone has just one count. The chain's CDR3 is CATEFRGRINQPQHF. CDR3 bases: TGTGCCACCGAATTTCGGGGACGGATAAATCAGCCCCAGCATTTT. The chain has TRBV15 and TRBJ1-5; possible D gene TRBD1, 5 bases. Germline V gene sequence: CDR1 LNHNV, CDR2 YYDKDF (reference sequence). Trimming took off 8 bases at V and 4 bases at J, with 18 bases between the two ends. The CDR3 is 15 residues long.

This sequence joins TRBV7-6 and TRBJ1-2, with TRBD1 matching 8 bases. CDR3 length: 14 amino acids. Germline V gene lookup returns CDR1 SGHVS and CDR2 FNYEAQ. Trimming at V came to 5 bases and at J to 5 bases, leaving 7 bases not matched to a gene. CDR3 loop: CASSRDDRGYGYTF. The DNA for the CDR3 is TGTGCCAGCAGCCGCGACGACAGGGGTTATGGCTACACCTTC.

The chain uses TRBV5-6 and TRBJ1-6; D may be TRBD1 (6 bases). The germline V gene encodes CDR1 SGHDT and CDR2 YYEEEE. The CDR3 consists of 14 residues. V was cut by 4 bases and J by 8 bases, with 13 bases left in between. The CDR3 sequence is CASSNRDKYSPLHF. Here the CDR3 DNA reads TGTGCCAGCAGCAACCGGGACAAATATTCACCCCTCCACTTT.